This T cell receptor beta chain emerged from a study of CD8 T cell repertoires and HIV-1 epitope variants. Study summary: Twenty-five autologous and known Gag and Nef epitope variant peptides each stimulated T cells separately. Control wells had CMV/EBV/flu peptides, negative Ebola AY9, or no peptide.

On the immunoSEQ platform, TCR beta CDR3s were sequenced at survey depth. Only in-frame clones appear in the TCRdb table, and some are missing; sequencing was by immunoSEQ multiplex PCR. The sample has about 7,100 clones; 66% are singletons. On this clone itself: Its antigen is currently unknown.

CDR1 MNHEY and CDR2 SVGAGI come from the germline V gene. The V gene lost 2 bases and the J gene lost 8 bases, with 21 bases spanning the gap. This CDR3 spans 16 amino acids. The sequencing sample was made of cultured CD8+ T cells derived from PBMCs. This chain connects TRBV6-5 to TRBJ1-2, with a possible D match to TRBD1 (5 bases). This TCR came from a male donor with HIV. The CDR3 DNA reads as TGTGCCAGCAGTTACAGCCAGCAGGGCAGGTCGGGGGGCTACACCTTC. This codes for CASSYSQQGRSGGYTF.